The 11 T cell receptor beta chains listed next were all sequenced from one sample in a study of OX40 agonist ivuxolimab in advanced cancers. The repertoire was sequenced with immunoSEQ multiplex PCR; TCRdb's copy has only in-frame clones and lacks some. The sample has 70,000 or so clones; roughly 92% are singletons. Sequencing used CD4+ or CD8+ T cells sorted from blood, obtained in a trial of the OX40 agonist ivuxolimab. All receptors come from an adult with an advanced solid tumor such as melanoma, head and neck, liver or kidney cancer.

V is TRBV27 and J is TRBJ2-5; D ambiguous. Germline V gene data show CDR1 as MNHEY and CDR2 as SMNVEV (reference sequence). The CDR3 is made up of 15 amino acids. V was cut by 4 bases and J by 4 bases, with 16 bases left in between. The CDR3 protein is CASSSFRAWPETQYF. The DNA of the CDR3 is TGTGCCAGCAGTTCATTCCGGGCCTGGCCAGAGACCCAGTACTTC.

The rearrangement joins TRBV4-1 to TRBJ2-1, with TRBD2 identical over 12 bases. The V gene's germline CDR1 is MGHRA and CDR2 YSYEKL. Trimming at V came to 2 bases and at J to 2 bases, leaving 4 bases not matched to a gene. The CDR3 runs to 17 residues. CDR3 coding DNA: TGCGCCAGCAGCCAACCGACTAGCGGGAGTGCCTACAATGAGCAGTTCTTC. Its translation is CASSQPTSGSAYNEQFF.

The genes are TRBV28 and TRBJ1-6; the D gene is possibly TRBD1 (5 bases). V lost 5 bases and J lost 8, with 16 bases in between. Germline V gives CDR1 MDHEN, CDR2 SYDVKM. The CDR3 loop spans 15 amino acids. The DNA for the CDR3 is TGTGCCAGCAGTCACCTCAAGGGAGGGGATTCACCCCTCCACTTT. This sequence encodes CASSHLKGGDSPLHF.

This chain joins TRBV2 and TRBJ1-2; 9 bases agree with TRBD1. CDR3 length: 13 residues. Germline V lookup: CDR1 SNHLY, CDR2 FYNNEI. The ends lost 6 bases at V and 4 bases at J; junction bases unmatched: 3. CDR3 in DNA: TGTGCCAGCAGGGGGACAGGGACCTATGGCTACACCTTC. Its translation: CASRGTGTYGYTF.

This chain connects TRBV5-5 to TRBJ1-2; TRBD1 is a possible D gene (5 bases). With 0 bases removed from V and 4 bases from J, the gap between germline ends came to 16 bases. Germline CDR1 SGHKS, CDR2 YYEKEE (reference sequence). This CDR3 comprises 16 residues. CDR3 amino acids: CASSLEVVRGGYGYTF. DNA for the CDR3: TGTGCCAGCAGCTTGGAAGTAGTAAGGGGCGGCTATGGCTACACCTTC.

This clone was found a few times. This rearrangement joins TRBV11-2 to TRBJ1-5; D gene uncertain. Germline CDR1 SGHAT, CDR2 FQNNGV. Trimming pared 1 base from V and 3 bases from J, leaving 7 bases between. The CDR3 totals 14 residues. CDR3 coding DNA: TGTGCCAGCAGCTTAGCAGGAAACAATCAGCCCCAGCATTTT. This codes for CASSLAGNNQPQHF.

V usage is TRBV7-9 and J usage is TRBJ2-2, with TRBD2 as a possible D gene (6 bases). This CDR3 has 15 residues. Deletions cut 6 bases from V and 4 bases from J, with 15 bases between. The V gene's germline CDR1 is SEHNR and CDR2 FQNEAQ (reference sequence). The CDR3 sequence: CASRSREESTGELFF. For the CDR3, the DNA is TGTGCCAGCAGGTCTAGGGAGGAGAGCACCGGGGAGCTGTTTTTT.

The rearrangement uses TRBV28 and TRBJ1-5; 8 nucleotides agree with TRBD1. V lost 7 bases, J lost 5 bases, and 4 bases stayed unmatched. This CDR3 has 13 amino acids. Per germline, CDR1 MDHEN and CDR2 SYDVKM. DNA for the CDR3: TGTGCCAGCACCGGGACAGGTTATCAGCCCCAGCATTTT. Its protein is CASTGTGYQPQHF. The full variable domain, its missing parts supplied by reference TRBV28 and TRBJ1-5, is DVKVTQSSRYLVKRTGEKVFLECVQDMDHENMFWYRQDPGLGLRLIYFSYDVKMKEKGDIPEGYSVSREKKERFSLILESASTNQTSMYLCASTGTGYQPQHFGDGTRLSIL.

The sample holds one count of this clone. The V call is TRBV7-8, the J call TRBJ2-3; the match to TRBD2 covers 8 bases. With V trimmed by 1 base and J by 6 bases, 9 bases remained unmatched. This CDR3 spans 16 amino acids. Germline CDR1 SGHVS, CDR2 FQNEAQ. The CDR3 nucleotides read TGTGCCAGCAGCTTAGGGGCGGGAGGTTTAGCTGATACGCAGTATTTT. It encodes CASSLGAGGLADTQYF.

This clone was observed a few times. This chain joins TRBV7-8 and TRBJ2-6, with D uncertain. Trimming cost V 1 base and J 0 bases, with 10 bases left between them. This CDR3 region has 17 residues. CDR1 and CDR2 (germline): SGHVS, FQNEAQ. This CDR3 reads CASSLVLTLSGANVLTF. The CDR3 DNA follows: TGTGCCAGCAGCTTAGTATTGACCCTCTCTGGGGCCAACGTCCTGACTTTC.

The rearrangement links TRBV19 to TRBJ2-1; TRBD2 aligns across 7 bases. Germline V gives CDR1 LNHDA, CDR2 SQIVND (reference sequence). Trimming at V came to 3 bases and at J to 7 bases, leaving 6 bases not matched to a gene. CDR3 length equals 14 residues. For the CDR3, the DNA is TGTGCCAGTAGTATCCCGGGACTACCTAATGAGCAGTTCTTC. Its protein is CASSIPGLPNEQFF.